This T cell receptor beta chain was captured by sequencing in a study of PD-1 blockade in classical Hodgkin lymphoma (dated by TCRdb to 2018 to 2021). Broadly, across the study: Nivolumab dosing was 3 mg/kg intravenously every 2 weeks, continuing until either disease progression or unacceptable toxicity. To define a peripheral blood immune signature of response to PD-1 blockade in classical Hodgkin lymphoma, the study combined TCR beta sequencing with CyTOF.

According to the study, the label for this sample's time point signals: cycle 1 day 1 (C1D1), immediately before nivolumab initiation. Every trial patient had relapsed following autologous stem cell transplantation, and prior brentuximab vedotin exposure was what differed among cohorts A, B and C. CD8+ T cells were purified from thawed PBMCs by magnetic negative selection with a Miltenyi CD8+ T cell isolation kit. A total of under 70 patients with relapsed/refractory classical Hodgkin lymphoma made up the trial cohort, and each patient's best overall response was complete response, partial response or progressive disease. Trial patients were treated with single-agent nivolumab in the multi-cohort phase II CheckMate 205 trial. An independent review committee assessed best overall response by applying the 2007 International Working Group response criteria. Trial PBMCs were collected immediately before nivolumab initiation (C1D1) and during therapy at cycle 2 day 1 and cycle 4 day 1. Peripheral blood was collected in 8 mL Vacutainer Cell Preparation Tubes, from which PBMCs were isolated by centrifugation and then cryopreserved. Purified CD4+ and CD8+ fractions were prepared only for cases where an additional PBMC sample was available. Magnetically labelled cells were depleted on LS columns in a quadroMACS separator, and the flow-through was collected as the purified fraction.

Genomic DNA was isolated using the Qiagen DNeasy kit from unsorted PBMCs as well as from negatively selected CD4+ and CD8+ fractions. Amplification of TCR beta CDR3 regions was done by immunoSEQ multiplex PCR with primers that anneal to V and J segments. A synthetic immune receptor repertoire was used to minimize amplification bias, and remaining bias was computationally removed after sequencing. As for how the authors treated the data: Custom Python scripts were used to quantify repertoire diversity as the Shannon entropy index. Unsorted, CD4+ and CD8+ repertoires were analyzed separately, except in combined analyses where CD4+ and CD8+ sequences were merged in silico. A clone was considered expanded if an increase in frequency of at least 2-fold after treatment relative to C1D1 was found, and a pseudocount of 0.5 was applied to clones undetected at baseline. Singleton clones were defined as clones with 0 or 1 copy at C1D1, and non-singleton clones were defined as clones with 2 or more copies. Clones expanded in unsorted samples were annotated as CD4+, CD8+ or unknown by matching protein sequences in sorted samples from the same patient. Diversity changes from C1D1 to C4D1 were tested in paired samples using Wilcoxon tests. This immuneACCESS table, as held by TCRdb, lists in-frame sequences with V and J called but not all clones. Of the missing ones, under half trace to an unresolved V gene in checked studies; the others have no known cause. For V, J and clone size, that table is used; D and trimming come from the DNA. This sample has 25,000 to 30,000 clones in its table, and 85% to 90% of those were observed once. 5.5% to 8.5% of the sample is taken by the ten largest.

Relative to germline, V is 5 bases shorter and J is 5 bases shorter, with 13 bases between their ends. The germline V gene gives CDR1 as SGHAT and CDR2 as FQNNGV. Reading from cysteine to phenylalanine, the CDR3 counts 13 amino acids. Only CDR3 DNA is held: 39 bases, read in frame from base 1. General conclusions and limits of the study: Only a single clinical trial cohort was studied, and what caused the repertoire differences, possibly disease activity or prior therapy, remained undefined. Baseline TCR diversity was reported to be lower in newly diagnosed patients than in healthy donors, and even lower in relapsed/refractory patients. By C4D1, a significant rise was seen in CD4+ TCR diversity but not in CD8+ TCR diversity (p=0.0027 vs p=0.16), and the rise was most apparent among complete responders (p=0.02). Among trial patients, those achieving complete response had baseline diversity similar to that of newly diagnosed patients, while diversity was significantly lower in partial responders and progressors. Lower diversity was seen in patients whose nivolumab began less than 1 year after ASCT, and these patients were left out of later analyses so that immune reconstitution would not confound the results.

A word on this clone: Its target antigen remains unknown. No much larger clone is present one base from it, and per-base qualities are unavailable.

The source material was CD8+ T cells from blood, sampled at baseline. The V gene is TRBV11-2 and the J gene is TRBJ2-7; D gene: possibly TRBD1, on 5 matching bases. The source of this sequence is a human donor with classical Hodgkin lymphoma. CDR3 region: CASSASRAHEQYF. The DNA sequence follows: TGTGCCAGCAGCGCAAGCAGGGCCCACGAGCAGTACTTC.